Below are 22 T cell receptor beta chains sequenced from a single sample in a study of neoadjuvant anti-PD-1 for oral cavity cancer. The data were produced by immunoSEQ multiplex PCR, yet TCRdb's version contains in-frame clones alone and is incomplete. The sample has some 6,700 clones, 60% to 80% seen once. This specimen was PBMCs, taken before nivolumab (anti-PD-1) treatment. The receptor set was obtained from a person between 35 and 79 years old with oral cavity squamous cell carcinoma.

This chain uses TRBV6-4 with TRBJ2-3, with 7 nucleotides matching TRBD2. V lost 2 bases to trimming and J lost 1 base; unmatched junction nucleotides: 0. Germline assignment: CDR1 MRHNA and CDR2 SNTAGT. The CDR3 totals 14 residues. CDR3 sequence reads: CASSDRGGTDTQYF. The DNA of the CDR3 is TGTGCCAGCAGTGACCGGGGGGGCACAGATACGCAGTATTTT.

V gene TRBV7-9 combines with J gene TRBJ1-6; 7 nucleotides match TRBD1. Per germline, CDR1 SEHNR and CDR2 FQNEAQ (reference sequence). V shed 2 bases and J 6 bases; nucleotides not matched to a gene: 7. This CDR3 is built from 16 residues. CDR3 region: CASSLRKGAFNSPLHF. CDR3 DNA sequence: TGTGCCAGCAGCTTAAGAAAGGGGGCGTTTAATTCACCCCTCCACTTT.

This chain links TRBV2 with TRBJ1-4, with a tentative D call TRBD1 (6 bases). V was cut by 4 bases and J by 8 bases, with 11 bases left in between. Germline loops: CDR1 SNHLY, CDR2 FYNNEI. The CDR3 runs to 13 residues. CDR3: CASSARGREKLFF. In nucleotides, the CDR3 is TGTGCCAGCAGTGCCAGGGGTCGGGAAAAACTGTTTTTT.

The chain is built from TRBV5-6 and TRBJ1-5; unclear D gene. The CDR3 extends over 14 amino acids. Germline CDR1 SGHDT, CDR2 YYEEEE. Trimming removed 0 bases at V and 2 bases at J, with 6 bases between. Here the CDR3 reads CASSLGLGNQPQHF. The CDR3 region has the DNA TGTGCCAGCAGCTTGGGGTTGGGCAATCAGCCCCAGCATTTT.

The chain joins TRBV2 to TRBJ2-7; D call uncertain. V was shortened by 4 bases and J by 4 bases, with 14 bases between the two germline ends. This CDR3 has 14 amino acids. The germline CDR1 and CDR2 sequences are SNHLY and FYNNEI. The CDR3 nucleotides read TGTGCCAGCAGTGTAGGGCGGAGCCAATACGAGCAGTACTTC. Translation: CASSVGRSQYEQYF.

The chain carries TRBV5-8 and TRBJ2-3; tentatively, D is TRBD1 (5 bases). The V end lost 0 bases, the J end lost 4 bases, and 21 bases lay between the germline ends. Germline values: CDR1 SGHTS, CDR2 YDEGEE. The CDR3 spans 18 residues. The CDR3 sequence: CASSLALSVAGKSDTQYF. The CDR3 bases are TGTGCCAGCAGCTTGGCTCTTTCGGTGGCAGGGAAATCAGATACGCAGTATTTT.

V is TRBV9 and J is TRBJ2-2; D unclear. Looked up from germline, CDR1 is SGDLS and CDR2 is YYNGEE. V lost 1 base and J 6 bases, leaving 13 bases between the germline ends. The CDR3 is made up of 15 amino acids. The CDR3 sequence: CASSVTQRTAGELFF. CDR3 DNA sequence: TGTGCCAGCAGCGTAACCCAGAGGACCGCCGGGGAGCTGTTTTTT.

The rearrangement links TRBV4-3 to TRBJ2-2; D not resolved. V shed 1 base and J shed 5 bases, with 5 bases lying between them. CDR3 length: 13 residues. Germline CDR1 LGHNA, CDR2 YSLEER. The CDR3 DNA reads TGCGCCAGCAGCCAAGTACTTACCGGGGAGCTGTTTTTT. This translates into CASSQVLTGELFF.

J is TRBJ2-7 and V is TRBV4-1; 10 positions match TRBD1. Germline V gives CDR1 MGHRA, CDR2 YSYEKL. J lost 2 bases, V lost 4 bases, and 5 bases had no gene match. The CDR3 spans 15 residues. Here the CDR3 reads CASSLGTGETYEQYF. The CDR3 nucleotides read TGCGCCAGCAGCCTTGGGACAGGGGAAACCTACGAGCAGTACTTC.

This chain connects TRBV4-1 to TRBJ1-4; D uncertain. Germline values: CDR1 MGHRA, CDR2 YSYEKL. CDR3 length equals 14 residues. Between the trimmed V and J ends, which lost 0 bases and 7 bases, there was a span of 9 bases. The CDR3, as DNA: TGCGCCAGCAGCCAAGATAATTGGGGTGAAAAACTGTTTTTT. It translates to CASSQDNWGEKLFF.

The chain employs TRBV5-6 and TRBJ1-4; 8 nucleotides match TRBD1. The CDR3 is made up of 15 amino acids. The V gene's germline CDR1 is SGHDT and CDR2 YYEEEE. V gave up 0 bases and J gave up 8 bases; unmatched junction bases: 6. The CDR3 sequence is CASSLARQGKEKLFF. DNA of the CDR3: TGTGCCAGCAGCTTGGCGAGACAGGGGAAAGAAAAACTGTTTTTT.

The chain is built from TRBV6-5 and TRBJ2-5; D is possibly TRBD2 (5 bases). The CDR3 covers 14 residues. Germline loops: CDR1 MNHEY, CDR2 SVGAGI. V lost 4 bases to trimming and J lost 4 bases, with 13 bases between them. Written as DNA, the CDR3 is TGTGCCAGCAGTTTGTCCAGCGAGGGAGAGACCCAGTACTTC. Protein sequence: CASSLSSEGETQYF.

The rearrangement joins TRBV4-3 to TRBJ2-7; 11 bases are shared with TRBD2. The trim removed 1 base at V and 0 bases at J, leaving 14 bases unmatched. CDR1 is LGHNA, CDR2 YSLEER, per germline. The CDR3 is made up of 20 amino acids. This CDR3 reads CASSQAPTLAGAMSSYEQYF. DNA for the CDR3: TGCGCCAGCAGCCAAGCCCCTACACTAGCGGGGGCCATGAGCTCCTACGAGCAGTACTTC.

The V and J genes are TRBV27 and TRBJ1-5; TRBD1 is a possible D gene (5 bases). This CDR3 is built from 14 residues. Germline V gives CDR1 MNHEY, CDR2 SMNVEV (reference sequence). The V and J ends lost 2 bases and 9 bases respectively, with 14 bases between them. The CDR3 DNA reads TGTGCCAGCAGTTTAGGTGGGGCCTGGCGGCCCCAGCATTTT. It translates to CASSLGGAWRPQHF.

The V and J genes are TRBV9 and TRBJ2-3; D is perhaps TRBD2 (7 bases). Germline loops: CDR1 SGDLS, CDR2 YYNGEE. Trimming took 0 bases from V and 0 from J, leaving 11 bases between them. CDR3 length equals 16 residues. The DNA for the CDR3 is TGTGCCAGCAGCGTAGAGGGGGGGCACAGCACAGATACGCAGTATTTT. It is translated as CASSVEGGHSTDTQYF.

This chain uses TRBV7-2 with TRBJ2-7; D uncertain. The germline CDR1 and CDR2 sequences are SGHTA and FQGNSA. V lost 1 base to trimming and J lost 6 bases, with 7 bases between them. The CDR3 is 12 residues long. The CDR3 bases are TGTGCCAGCAGCTTAGTGGGTTCCGAGCAGTACTTC. Translating gives CASSLVGSEQYF.

The table lists this clone with a few counts. The chain is built from TRBV15 and TRBJ1-2; 7 bases are a match to TRBD1. CDR1 and CDR2 (germline): LNHNV, YYDKDF (reference sequence). CDR3 length: 13 residues. With V trimmed by 2 bases and J by 7 bases, 4 bases remained unmatched. This chain's CDR3 is CATSRTTGSGYTF. The CDR3 DNA follows: TGTGCCACCAGCAGAACGACAGGGAGTGGCTACACCTTC.

The chain employs TRBV28 and TRBJ1-4; D is undetermined. The germline V gene encodes CDR1 MDHEN and CDR2 SYDVKM. V was cut by 2 bases and J by 12 bases, with 13 bases left in between. The CDR3 totals 13 residues. Written as DNA, the CDR3 is TGTGCCAGCAGTTTAGGACGGACCGAGGAACTGTTTTTT. Encoded protein: CASSLGRTEELFF.

The chain couples TRBV7-7 to TRBJ2-1; either TRBD1 or TRBD2 may supply D (5 bases each). The CDR3 consists of 18 residues. Looked up from germline, CDR1 is SSHAT and CDR2 is FNYEAQ (reference sequence). V was trimmed by 4 bases and J by 2 bases, leaving 21 bases between them. The CDR3 is CASSSSRNQWGTYNEQFF. The CDR3, as DNA: TGTGCCAGCAGCTCATCGAGGAACCAATGGGGGACCTACAATGAGCAGTTCTTC.

The CDR3 nucleotides are TGTGCCAGCCTCCCGGGACCTGGTGAAAAACTGTTTTTT. Translating gives CASLPGPGEKLFF. The chain employs TRBV28 and TRBJ1-4; perhaps TRBD1 as D (5 bases). CDR1 and CDR2 from the germline V gene are MDHEN and SYDVKM. Trimming shortened V by 8 bases and J by 7 bases, and 14 bases separated the two germline ends. There are 13 residues in the CDR3.

This clone was detected only once. The chain uses TRBV27 and TRBJ2-1; 7 bases are a match to TRBD1. This CDR3 is built from 13 residues. Germline trimming cut 4 bases from V and 7 bases from J; bases unmatched to any gene: 4. CDR1 MNHEY and CDR2 SMNVEV come from the germline V gene (reference sequence). For the CDR3, the DNA is TGTGCCAGCAGTTCTAACAGGGGAAATGAGCAGTTCTTC. The encoded protein is CASSSNRGNEQFF.

The rearrangement uses TRBV7-2 and TRBJ1-5, with TRBD1 matching 7 bases. The CDR3 sequence is 16 residues long. V shed 5 bases and J 2 bases; nucleotides not matched to a gene: 9. Germline lookup yields CDR1 SGHTA and CDR2 FQGNSA. The DNA of the CDR3 is TGTGCCAGCAGCCCCACAGGGGCCGGGGGCAATCAGCCCCAGCATTTT. It yields the protein CASSPTGAGGNQPQHF.